The TCR beta chain under discussion was sequenced for a study of T-cell reconstitution after alpha-beta-depleted transplantation in children. General study points: From surviving recipient T cells and thymic progenitors came the high day-60 TCRbeta diversity observed in some patients. Fresh T-cell production supplied most of the T-cell counts and diversity seen one year after transplant.

This clonotype has more than one count but fewer than ten. Its cognate antigen is unknown. The authors prepared the TCRbeta library with unique molecular identifiers. TCRdb reprocessed the PCR reads with MiXCR, giving one entry per CDR3 protein. Of some 550,000 distinct CDR3 sequences listed, roughly 23% were seen once; the top ten hold roughly an eighth. Germline V lookup: CDR1 DFQATT, CDR2 SNEGSKA (reference sequence). This CDR3 comprises 13 residues. V was pared by 7 bases and J by 3 bases, with 4 bases of the junction left unmatched. The genes are TRBV20-1 and TRBJ2-3; 10 positions agree with TRBD2. This specimen consisted of PBMCs, mostly from graft donor cells, obtained 360 days after TCRalphabeta/CD19-depleted stem cell transplant. The sequence derives from a boy younger than two who had a stem cell transplant for acute myeloid leukemia, so the T cells may come from the graft donor. CDR3 DNA sequence: TGCAGTGTTCCACTAGCGGGGACAGATACGCAGTATTTT. Its protein is CSVPLAGTDTQYF.